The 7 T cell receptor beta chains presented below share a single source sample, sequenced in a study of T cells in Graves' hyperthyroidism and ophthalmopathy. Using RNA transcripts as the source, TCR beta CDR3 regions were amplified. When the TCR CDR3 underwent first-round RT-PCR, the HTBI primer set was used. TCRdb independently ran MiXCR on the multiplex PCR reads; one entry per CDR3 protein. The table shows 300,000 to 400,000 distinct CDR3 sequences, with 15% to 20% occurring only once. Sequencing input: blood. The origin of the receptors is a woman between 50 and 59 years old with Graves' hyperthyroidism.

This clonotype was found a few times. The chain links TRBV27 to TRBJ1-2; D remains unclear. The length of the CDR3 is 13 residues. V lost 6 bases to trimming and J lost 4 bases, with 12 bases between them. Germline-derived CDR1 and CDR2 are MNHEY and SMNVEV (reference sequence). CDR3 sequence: CASSPTWGYGYTF. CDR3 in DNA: TGTGCCAGCAGCCCTACATGGGGCTATGGCTACACCTTC.

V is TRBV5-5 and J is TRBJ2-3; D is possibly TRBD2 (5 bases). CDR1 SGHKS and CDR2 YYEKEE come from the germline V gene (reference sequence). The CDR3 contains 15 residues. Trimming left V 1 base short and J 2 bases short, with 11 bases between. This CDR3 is CASSLLGALTDTQYF. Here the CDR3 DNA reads TGTGCCAGCAGCTTGCTGGGAGCCCTCACAGATACGCAGTATTTT.

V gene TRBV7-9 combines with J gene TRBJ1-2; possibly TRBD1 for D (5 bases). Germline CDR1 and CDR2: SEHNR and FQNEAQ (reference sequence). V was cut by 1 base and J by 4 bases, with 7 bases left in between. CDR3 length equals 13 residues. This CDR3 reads CASSLVTGYGYTF. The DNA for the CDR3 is TGTGCCAGCAGCTTAGTTACAGGCTATGGCTACACCTTC. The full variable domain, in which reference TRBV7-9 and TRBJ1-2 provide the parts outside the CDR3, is DTGVSQNPRHKITKRGQNVTFRCDPISEHNRLYWYRQTLGQGPEFLTYFQNEAQLEKSRLLSDRFSAERPKGSFSTLEIQRTEQGDSAMYLCASSLVTGYGYTFGSGTRLTVV.

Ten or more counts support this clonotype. CDR3 sequence reads: CSARDRGTSGGTDTQYF. The CDR3 DNA sequence: TGCAGTGCTAGAGATCGAGGGACTAGCGGAGGGACAGATACGCAGTATTTT. The gene calls are TRBV20-1 and TRBJ2-3, with TRBD2 matching over 11 bases. Looked up from germline, CDR1 is DFQATT and CDR2 is SNEGSKA (reference sequence). V lost 0 bases and J lost 3; bases outside the gene matches: 8. The CDR3 is made up of 17 amino acids.

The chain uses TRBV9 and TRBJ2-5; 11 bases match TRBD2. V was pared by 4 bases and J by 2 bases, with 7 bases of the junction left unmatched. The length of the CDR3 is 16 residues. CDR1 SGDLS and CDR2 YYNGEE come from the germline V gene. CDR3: CASSRGLAGGQETQYF. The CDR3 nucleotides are TGTGCCAGCAGCCGAGGGCTAGCGGGGGGACAAGAGACCCAGTACTTC.

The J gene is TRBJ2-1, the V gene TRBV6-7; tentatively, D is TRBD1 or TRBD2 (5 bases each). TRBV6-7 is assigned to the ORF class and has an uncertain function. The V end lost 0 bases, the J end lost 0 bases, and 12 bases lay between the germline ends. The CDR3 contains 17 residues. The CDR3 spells CASSYSRDRSSYNEQFF. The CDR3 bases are TGTGCCAGCAGTTACTCGAGGGACCGAAGCTCCTACAATGAGCAGTTCTTC.

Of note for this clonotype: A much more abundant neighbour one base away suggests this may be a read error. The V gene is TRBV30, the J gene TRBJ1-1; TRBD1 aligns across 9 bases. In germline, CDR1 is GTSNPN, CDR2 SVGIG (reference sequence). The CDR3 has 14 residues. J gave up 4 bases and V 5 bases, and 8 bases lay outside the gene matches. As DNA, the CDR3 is TGTGCCTGGGGTCAGACAGGGGGAACCACTGAAGCTTTCTTT. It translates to CAWGQTGGTTEAFF.